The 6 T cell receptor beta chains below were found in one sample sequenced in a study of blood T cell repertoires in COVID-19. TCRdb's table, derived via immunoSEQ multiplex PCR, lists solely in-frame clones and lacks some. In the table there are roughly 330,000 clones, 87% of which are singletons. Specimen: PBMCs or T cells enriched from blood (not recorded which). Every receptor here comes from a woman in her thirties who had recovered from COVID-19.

The CDR3 nucleotides are TGCGCCAGCAGCCAAGGAACGCTAGCGGGTTTCGATGAGCAGTTCTTC. It codes for CASSQGTLAGFDEQFF. This chain connects TRBV4-1 to TRBJ2-1; the match to TRBD2 covers 8 bases. This CDR3 region has 16 residues. V trimming: 1 base; J trimming: 8 bases; junction bases outside the gene matches: 10. Germline V gene sequence: CDR1 MGHRA, CDR2 YSYEKL.

For the CDR3, the DNA is TGTGCCAGCAGCCCGGGACTAGTCCCCGAGCAGTACTTC. This sequence encodes CASSPGLVPEQYF. The chain uses TRBV3-1 (or the pseudogene TRBV3-2) and TRBJ2-7; 8 nucleotides match TRBD2. Germline V gene lookup returns CDR1 LGHDT and CDR2 YNNKEL (reference sequence). J gave up 6 bases and V 4 bases, and 5 bases lay outside the gene matches. This CDR3 is built from 13 residues.

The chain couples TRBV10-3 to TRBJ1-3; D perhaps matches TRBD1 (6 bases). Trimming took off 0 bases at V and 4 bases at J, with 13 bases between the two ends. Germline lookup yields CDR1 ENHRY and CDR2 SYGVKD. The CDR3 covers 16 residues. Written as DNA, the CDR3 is TGTGCCATCAGTGAGTCGGCGGACAGTTCGGGAAACACCATATATTTT. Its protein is CAISESADSSGNTIYF.

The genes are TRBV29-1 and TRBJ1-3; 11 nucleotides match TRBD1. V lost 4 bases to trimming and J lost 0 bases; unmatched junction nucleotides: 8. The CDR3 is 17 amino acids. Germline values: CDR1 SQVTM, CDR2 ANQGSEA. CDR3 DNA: TGCAGCGTTGGTTCGGGACAGGGGGTTCTCTCTGGAAACACCATATATTTT. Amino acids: CSVGSGQGVLSGNTIYF.

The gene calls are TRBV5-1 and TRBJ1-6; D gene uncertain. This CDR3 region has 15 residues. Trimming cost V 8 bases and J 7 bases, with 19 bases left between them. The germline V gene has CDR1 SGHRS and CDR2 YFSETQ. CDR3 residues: CASKLGGESNSPLHF. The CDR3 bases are TGCGCCAGTAAGCTTGGCGGGGAAAGCAATTCACCCCTCCACTTT.

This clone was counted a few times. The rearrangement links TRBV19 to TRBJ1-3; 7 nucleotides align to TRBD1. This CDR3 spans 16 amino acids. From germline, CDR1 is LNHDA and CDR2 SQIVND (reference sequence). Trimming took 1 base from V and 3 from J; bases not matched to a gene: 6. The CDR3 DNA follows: TGTGCCAGTAGTATAGGAGGGGGCGTACGTGGAAACACCATATATTTT. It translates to CASSIGGGVRGNTIYF.